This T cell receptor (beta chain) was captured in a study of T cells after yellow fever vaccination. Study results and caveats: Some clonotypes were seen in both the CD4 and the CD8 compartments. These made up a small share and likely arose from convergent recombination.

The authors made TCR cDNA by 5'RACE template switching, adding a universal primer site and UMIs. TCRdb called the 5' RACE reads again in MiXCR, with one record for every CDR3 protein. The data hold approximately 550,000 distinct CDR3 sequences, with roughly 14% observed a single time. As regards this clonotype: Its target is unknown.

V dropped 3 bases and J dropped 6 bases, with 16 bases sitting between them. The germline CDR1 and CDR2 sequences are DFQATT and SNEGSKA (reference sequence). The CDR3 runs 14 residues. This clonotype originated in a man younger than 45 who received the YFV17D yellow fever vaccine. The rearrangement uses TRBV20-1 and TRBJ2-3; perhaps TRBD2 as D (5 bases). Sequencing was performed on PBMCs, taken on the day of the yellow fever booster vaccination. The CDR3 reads CSARTTGGFDTQYF. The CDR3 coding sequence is TGCAGTGCTAGGACGACTGGCGGGTTCGATACGCAGTATTTT.